The rows below give T cell receptor beta chains drawn from one sample of a study of T cell responses to AZD1222 COVID-19 vaccine. The repertoire was sequenced with immunoSEQ multiplex PCR; TCRdb's copy has only in-frame clones and lacks some. The table shows some 200,000 clones, with 80% to 95% occurring only once. Sample: peripheral blood, taken on day 0 of AZD1222 vaccination. These receptors all stem from an adult in good health. Both conserved end residues are part of each CDR3. Fields, in order: J gene, D gene, V gene, CDR3 DNA, CDR3 protein. D genes are given only for firm matches.

j_gene: TRBJ1-2; d_gene: .; v_gene: TRBV28; CDR3nt: TGTGCCAGCAGTCGCCTATTAGGCTACACCTTC; CDR3aa: CASSRLLGYTF
j_gene: TRBJ1-4; d_gene: TRBD1; v_gene: TRBV6-2/TRBV6-3; CDR3nt: TGTGCCAGCAGTTACCGCACGACAGGGGGTGGTGAAAAACTGTTTTTT; CDR3aa: CASSYRTTGGGEKLFF
j_gene: TRBJ1-2; d_gene: TRBD1; v_gene: TRBV5-1; CDR3nt: TGCGCCAGCAGCTTGGGGGACAGGGGGAATGGCTACACCTTC; CDR3aa: CASSLGDRGNGYTF
j_gene: TRBJ2-7; d_gene: .; v_gene: TRBV19; CDR3nt: TGTGCCAGTAGTCTAGGACGTCGGGCGGGCTACGAGCAGTACTTC; CDR3aa: CASSLGRRAGYEQYF
j_gene: TRBJ2-1; d_gene: TRBD1; v_gene: TRBV7-2; CDR3nt: TGTGCCAGCAAGCCCCAGGGGGCTGGCGATGAGCAGTTCTTC; CDR3aa: CASKPQGAGDEQFF
j_gene: TRBJ1-1; d_gene: .; v_gene: TRBV19; CDR3nt: TGTGCCACCAGAAATATCCTAAACACTGAAGCTTTCTTT; CDR3aa: CATRNILNTEAFF
j_gene: TRBJ1-4; d_gene: TRBD1; v_gene: TRBV4-1; CDR3nt: TGCGCCAGCAGCCAAGGAGTACAGGGGGCCGGAGAAAAACTGTTTTTT; CDR3aa: CASSQGVQGAGEKLFF
j_gene: TRBJ1-2; d_gene: .; v_gene: TRBV4-2; CDR3nt: TGTGCCAGCAGCCAGGACTCCGGGACGAACTATGGCTACACCTTC; CDR3aa: CASSQDSGTNYGYTF
j_gene: TRBJ1-1; d_gene: .; v_gene: TRBV30; CDR3nt: TGTGCCTGGATAAGGACAGAAAAGGCTGAAGCTTTCTTT; CDR3aa: CAWIRTEKAEAFF
j_gene: TRBJ1-6; d_gene: TRBD1; v_gene: TRBV28; CDR3nt: TGTGCCAGCAGTGCACTGGGGGCCGACAGGGCTGTAACTCGAGGCTCACCCCTCCACTTT; CDR3aa: CASSALGADRAVTRGSPLHF
j_gene: TRBJ2-2; d_gene: .; v_gene: TRBV12-3/TRBV12-4; CDR3nt: TGTGCCAGCAGTTTTTGGCCCGGGGAGCTGTTTTTT; CDR3aa: CASSFWPGELFF